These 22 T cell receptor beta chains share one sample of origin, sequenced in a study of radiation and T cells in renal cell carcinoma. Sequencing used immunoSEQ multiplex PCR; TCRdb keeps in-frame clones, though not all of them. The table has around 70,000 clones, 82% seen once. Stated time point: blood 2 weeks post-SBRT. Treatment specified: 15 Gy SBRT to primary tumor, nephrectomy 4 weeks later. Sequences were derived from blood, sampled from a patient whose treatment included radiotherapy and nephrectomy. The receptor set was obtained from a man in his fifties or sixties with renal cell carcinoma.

The CDR3, as DNA: TGTGCCAGCGGACATTCCCGGCACTCCTACGAGCAGTACTTC. Translating it yields CASGHSRHSYEQYF. The chain joins TRBV21-1 to TRBJ2-7; TRBD1 is taken as the D call from the table, unchecked against the DNA. TRBV21-1 is designated a pseudogene. The CDR3 is made up of 14 amino acids.

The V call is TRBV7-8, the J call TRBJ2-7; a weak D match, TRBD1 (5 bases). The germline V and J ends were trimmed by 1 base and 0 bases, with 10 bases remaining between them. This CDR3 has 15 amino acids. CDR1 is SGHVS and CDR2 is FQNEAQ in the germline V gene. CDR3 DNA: TGTGCCAGCAGCTTAGAACGACAGAGCTCCTACGAGCAGTACTTC. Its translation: CASSLERQSSYEQYF. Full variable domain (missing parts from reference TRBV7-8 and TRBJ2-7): GAGVSQSPRYKVAKRGQDVALRCDPISGHVSLFWYQQALGQGPEFLTYFQNEAQLDKSGLPSDRFFAERPEGSVSTLKIQRTQQEDSAVYLCASSLERQSSYEQYFGPGTRLTVT.

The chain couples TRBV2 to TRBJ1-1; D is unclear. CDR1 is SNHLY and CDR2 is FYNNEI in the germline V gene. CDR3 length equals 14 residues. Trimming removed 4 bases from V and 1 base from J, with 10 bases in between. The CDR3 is CASSAQPENTEAFF. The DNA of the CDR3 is TGTGCCAGCAGTGCCCAGCCAGAGAACACTGAAGCTTTCTTT.

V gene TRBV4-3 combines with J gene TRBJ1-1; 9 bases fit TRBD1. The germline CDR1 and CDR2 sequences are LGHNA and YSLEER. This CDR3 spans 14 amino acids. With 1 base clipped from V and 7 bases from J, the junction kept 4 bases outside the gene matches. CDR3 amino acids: CASSQVTGQGEAFF. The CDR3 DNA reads TGCGCCAGCAGCCAAGTCACGGGACAGGGTGAAGCTTTCTTT.

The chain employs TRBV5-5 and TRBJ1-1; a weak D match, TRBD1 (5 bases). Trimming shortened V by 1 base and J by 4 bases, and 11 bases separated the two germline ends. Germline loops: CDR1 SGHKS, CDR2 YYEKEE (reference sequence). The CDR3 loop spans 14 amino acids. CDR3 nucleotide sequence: TGTGCCAGCAGCTTGTATCAGGGAAGCACTGAAGCTTTCTTT. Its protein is CASSLYQGSTEAFF. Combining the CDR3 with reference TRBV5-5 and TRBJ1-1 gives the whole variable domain DAGVTQSPTHLIKTRGQQVTLRCSPISGHKSVSWYQQVLGQGPQFIFQYYEKEERGRGNFPDRFSARQFPNYSSELNVNALLLGDSALYLCASSLYQGSTEAFFGQGTRLTVV.

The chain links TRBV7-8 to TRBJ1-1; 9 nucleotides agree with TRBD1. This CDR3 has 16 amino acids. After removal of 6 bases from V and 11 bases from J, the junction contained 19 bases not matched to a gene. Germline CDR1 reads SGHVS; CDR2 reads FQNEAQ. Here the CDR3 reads CASRPLLRDRVFRAFF. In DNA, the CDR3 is TGTGCCAGCAGACCCTTACTCCGGGACAGGGTGTTTAGGGCTTTCTTT.

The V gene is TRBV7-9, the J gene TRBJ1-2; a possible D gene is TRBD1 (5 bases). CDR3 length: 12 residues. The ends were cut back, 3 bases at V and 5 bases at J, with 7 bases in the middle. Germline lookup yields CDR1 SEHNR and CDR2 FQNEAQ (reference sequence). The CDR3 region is CASSFGGYGYTF. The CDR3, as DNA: TGTGCCAGCAGCTTTGGGGGGTATGGCTACACCTTC. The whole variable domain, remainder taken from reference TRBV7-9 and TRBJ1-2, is DTGVSQNPRHKITKRGQNVTFRCDPISEHNRLYWYRQTLGQGPEFLTYFQNEAQLEKSRLLSDRFSAERPKGSFSTLEIQRTEQGDSAMYLCASSFGGYGYTFGSGTRLTVV.

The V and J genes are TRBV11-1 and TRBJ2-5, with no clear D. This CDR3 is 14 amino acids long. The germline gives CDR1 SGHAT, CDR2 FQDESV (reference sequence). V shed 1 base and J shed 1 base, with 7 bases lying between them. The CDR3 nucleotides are TGTGCCAGCAGCTTAGGACGGGCCCAAGAGACCCAGTACTTC. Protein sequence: CASSLGRAQETQYF.

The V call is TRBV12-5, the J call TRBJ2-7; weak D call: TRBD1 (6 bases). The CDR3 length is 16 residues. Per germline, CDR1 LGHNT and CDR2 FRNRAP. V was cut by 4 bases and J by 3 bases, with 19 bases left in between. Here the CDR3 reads CASGCWTDPDLYEQYF. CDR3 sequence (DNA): TGTGCTAGTGGTTGCTGGACAGATCCCGACCTCTACGAGCAGTACTTC.

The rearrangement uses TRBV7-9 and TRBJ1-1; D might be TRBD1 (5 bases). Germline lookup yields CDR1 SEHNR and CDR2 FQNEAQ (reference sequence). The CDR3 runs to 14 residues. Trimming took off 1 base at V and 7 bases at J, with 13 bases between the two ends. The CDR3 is CASSLGVQDNEAFF. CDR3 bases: TGTGCCAGCAGCTTAGGGGTTCAGGACAATGAAGCTTTCTTT.

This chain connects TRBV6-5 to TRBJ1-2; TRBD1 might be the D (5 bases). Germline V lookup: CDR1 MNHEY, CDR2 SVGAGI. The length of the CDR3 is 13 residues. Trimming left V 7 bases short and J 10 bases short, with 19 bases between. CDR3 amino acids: CASTNGGRGAYTF. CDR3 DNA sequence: TGTGCCAGCACCAACGGAGGCCGGGGCGCCTACACCTTC.

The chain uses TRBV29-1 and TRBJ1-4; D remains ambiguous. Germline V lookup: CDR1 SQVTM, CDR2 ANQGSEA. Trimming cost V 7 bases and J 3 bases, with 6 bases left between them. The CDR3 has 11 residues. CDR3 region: CSATANEKLFF. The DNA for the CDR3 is TGCAGCGCGACGGCTAATGAAAAACTGTTTTTT.

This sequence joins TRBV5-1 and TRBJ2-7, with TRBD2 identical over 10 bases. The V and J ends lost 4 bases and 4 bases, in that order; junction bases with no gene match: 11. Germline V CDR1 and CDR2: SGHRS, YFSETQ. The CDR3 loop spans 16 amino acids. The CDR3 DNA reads TGCGCCAGCAGCAAGGCCCTGGGACTAGCGCCGTACGAGCAGTACTTC. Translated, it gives CASSKALGLAPYEQYF. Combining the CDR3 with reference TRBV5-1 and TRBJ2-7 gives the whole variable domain KAGVTQTPRYLIKTRGQQVTLSCSPISGHRSVSWYQQTPGQGLQFLFEYFSETQRNKGNFPGRFSGRQFSNSRSEMNVSTLELGDSALYLCASSKALGLAPYEQYFGPGTRLTVT.

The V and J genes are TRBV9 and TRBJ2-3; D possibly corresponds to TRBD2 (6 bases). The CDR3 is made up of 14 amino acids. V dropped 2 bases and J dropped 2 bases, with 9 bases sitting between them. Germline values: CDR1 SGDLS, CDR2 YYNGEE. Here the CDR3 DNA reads TGTGCCAGCAGCGTCGGAGGGTCCACAGATACGCAGTATTTT. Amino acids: CASSVGGSTDTQYF.

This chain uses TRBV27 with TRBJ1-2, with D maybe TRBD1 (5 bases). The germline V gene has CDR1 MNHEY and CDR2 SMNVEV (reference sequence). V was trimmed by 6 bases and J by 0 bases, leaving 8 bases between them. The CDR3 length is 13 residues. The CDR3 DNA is TGTGCCAGCAGGGACAACGCTAACTATGGCTACACCTTC. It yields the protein CASRDNANYGYTF.

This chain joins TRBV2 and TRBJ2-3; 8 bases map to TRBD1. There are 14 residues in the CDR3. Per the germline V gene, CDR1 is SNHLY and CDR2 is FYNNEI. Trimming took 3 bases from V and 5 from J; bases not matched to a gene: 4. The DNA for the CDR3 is TGTGCCAGCAGTGACCAGGGGGCGCAAGATACGCAGTATTTT. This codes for CASSDQGAQDTQYF.

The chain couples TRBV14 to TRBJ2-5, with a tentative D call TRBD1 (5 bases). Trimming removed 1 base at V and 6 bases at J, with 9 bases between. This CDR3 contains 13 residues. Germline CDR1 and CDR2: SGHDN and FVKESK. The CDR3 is CASSQARAQTQYF. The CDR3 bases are TGTGCCAGCAGCCAAGCCAGGGCACAGACCCAGTACTTC.

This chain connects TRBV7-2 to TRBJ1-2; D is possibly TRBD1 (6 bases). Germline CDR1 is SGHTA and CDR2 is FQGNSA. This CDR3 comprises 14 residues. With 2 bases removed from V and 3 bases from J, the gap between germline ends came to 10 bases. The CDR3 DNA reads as TGTGCCAGCAGCTTACCAGGGGACTACTATGGCTACACCTTC. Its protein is CASSLPGDYYGYTF.

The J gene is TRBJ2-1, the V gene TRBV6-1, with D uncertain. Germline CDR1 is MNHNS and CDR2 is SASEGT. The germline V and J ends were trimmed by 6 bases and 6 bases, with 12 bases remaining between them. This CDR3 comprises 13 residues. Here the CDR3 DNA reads TGTGCCAGCAGGCGAATCCCCCCCAATGAGCAGTTCTTC. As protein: CASRRIPPNEQFF.

The CDR3 bases are TGCGCCAGCAGCCAAGAAGGTACCCCGGGAGATACGCAGTATTTT. Amino acids: CASSQEGTPGDTQYF. V usage is TRBV4-3 and J usage is TRBJ2-3; no reliable D call. CDR3 size: 15 residues. The germline V gene encodes CDR1 LGHNA and CDR2 YSLEER. The V end was cut by 0 bases, the J end by 5 bases, with 12 bases between.

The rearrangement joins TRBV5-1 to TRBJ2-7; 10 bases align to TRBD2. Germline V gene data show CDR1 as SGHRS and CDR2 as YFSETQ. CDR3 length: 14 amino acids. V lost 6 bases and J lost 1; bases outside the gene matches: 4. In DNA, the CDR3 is TGCGCCAGCACCCGGACTAGCGGTTCCTACGAGCAGTACTTC. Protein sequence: CASTRTSGSYEQYF.

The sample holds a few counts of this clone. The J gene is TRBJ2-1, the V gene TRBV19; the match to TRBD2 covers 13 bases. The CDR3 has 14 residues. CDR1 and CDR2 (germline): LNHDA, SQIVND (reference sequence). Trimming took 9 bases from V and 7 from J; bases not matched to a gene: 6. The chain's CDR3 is CASGGLAGINEQFF. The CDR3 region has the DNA TGTGCCAGCGGGGGACTAGCGGGAATAAATGAGCAGTTCTTC.